The 5 T cell receptor beta chains presented below share a single source sample, sequenced in a study of OX40 agonist ivuxolimab in advanced cancers. Sequencing used immunoSEQ multiplex PCR; TCRdb keeps in-frame clones, though not all of them. The data contain around 63,000 clones, roughly 89% of them seen just once; the ten biggest clones take up 1% to 1.2%. Here the sequenced sample was CD4+ or CD8+ T cells sorted from blood, taken in a trial of the OX40 agonist ivuxolimab. The receptor set was obtained from an adult with an advanced solid tumor such as melanoma, head and neck, liver or kidney cancer.

This clone was counted a single time. V is TRBV19 and J is TRBJ2-4; 7 nucleotides line up with TRBD1. With 3 bases clipped from V and 7 bases from J, the junction kept 12 bases outside the gene matches. The germline CDR1 and CDR2 sequences are LNHDA and SQIVND (reference sequence). This CDR3 contains 16 residues. CDR3 nucleotide sequence: TGTGCCAGTAGTATCGGACCAGACAGGGTGCGGAACATTCAGTACTTC. Amino acids: CASSIGPDRVRNIQYF.

V usage is TRBV2 and J usage is TRBJ1-5; 8 bases align to TRBD1. The V gene's germline CDR1 is SNHLY and CDR2 FYNNEI. The CDR3 consists of 16 residues. With 3 bases clipped from V and 5 bases from J, the junction kept 9 bases outside the gene matches. CDR3 region: CASSDLDRGFYQPQHF. The CDR3 DNA reads TGTGCCAGCAGTGACCTAGACAGGGGATTTTATCAGCCCCAGCATTTT.

The chain employs TRBV6-5 and TRBJ2-3; D may be TRBD1 (7 bases). Between the trimmed V and J ends, which lost 6 bases and 0 bases, there was a span of 13 bases. This CDR3 spans 15 amino acids. Germline V gives CDR1 MNHEY, CDR2 SVGAGI. Here the CDR3 reads CASSKTGRSTDTQYF. The CDR3 bases are TGTGCCAGCAGCAAGACAGGGAGGAGCACAGATACGCAGTATTTT.

The gene calls are TRBV6-6 and TRBJ1-5; D unclear. The germline V and J ends were trimmed by 0 bases and 0 bases, with 6 bases remaining between them. The CDR3 is 15 residues long. Germline V CDR1 and CDR2: MNHNY, SVGAGI (reference sequence). The CDR3 is CASSYSTASNQPQHF. CDR3 sequence (DNA): TGTGCCAGCAGTTACTCGACGGCTAGCAATCAGCCCCAGCATTTT.

The chain joins TRBV5-1 to TRBJ2-6; D is unresolved. This CDR3 contains 16 residues. V was clipped by 7 bases and J by 0 bases, with 14 bases between them. Germline CDR1 is SGHRS and CDR2 is YFSETQ. The DNA of the CDR3 is TGCGCCAGCCGCGAGCAAGGGAACTCTGGGGCCAACGTCCTGACTTTC. Translating it yields CASREQGNSGANVLTF.